Below, 5 T cell receptor beta chains from the same sample are listed, as sequenced in a study of T-cell memory formation after mild COVID-19. TCRdb analysed the 5' RACE reads with MiXCR anew, one entry per CDR3 protein. The repertoire holds around 200,000 distinct CDR3 sequences, around 18% seen once, with approximately 4% in the top ten. The sequenced sample was PBMCs or a T cell subset sorted from them (not recorded which). The receptors here all came from a man between 18 and 35 years old who had mild COVID-19 (a few samples of this study predate the infection). Cell type and time point are not known.

This clonotype was detected only a few times. The chain is built from TRBV7-9 and TRBJ1-1; D not resolved. This CDR3 spans 12 amino acids. Germline-derived CDR1 and CDR2 are SEHNR and FQNEAQ (reference sequence). The V end lost 8 bases, the J end lost 1 base, and 8 bases lay between the germline ends. The CDR3 region has the DNA TGTGCCAGCGGAGACGGGAACACTGAAGCTTTCTTT. Translated, it gives CASGDGNTEAFF.

This clonotype was found a few times. The chain carries TRBV6-5 and TRBJ1-3; 7 bases align to TRBD1. V shed 8 bases and J 2 bases; nucleotides not matched to a gene: 3. Germline V CDR1 and CDR2: MNHEY, SVGAGI. This CDR3 spans 13 amino acids. This CDR3 is CASATGAGNTIYF. CDR3 bases: TGTGCCAGCGCTACAGGGGCTGGAAACACCATATATTTT.

V and J are TRBV6-1 and TRBJ1-5, with D unclear. This CDR3 is built from 12 residues. With 10 bases removed from V and 5 bases from J, the gap between germline ends came to 12 bases. Germline V gene sequence: CDR1 MNHNS, CDR2 SASEGT. CDR3 coding DNA: TGTGCCACCTCTGGAACTGATCAGCCCCAGCATTTT. Its protein product is CATSGTDQPQHF.

This clonotype was detected only a few times. The chain is built from TRBV5-1 and TRBJ2-2, with TRBD1 identical over 7 bases. The trim removed 8 bases at V and 2 bases at J, leaving 9 bases unmatched. The V gene's germline CDR1 is SGHRS and CDR2 YFSETQ. The CDR3 is made up of 15 amino acids. DNA for the CDR3: TGCGCCAGTCACACCGGGACAGCAAACACCGGGGAGCTGTTTTTT. Protein product: CASHTGTANTGELFF. Looking up the rest from reference TRBV5-1 and TRBJ2-2 gives the full variable domain: KAGVTQTPRYLIKTRGQQVTLSCSPISGHRSVSWYQQTPGQGLQFLFEYFSETQRNKGNFPGRFSGRQFSNSRSEMNVSTLELGDSALYLCASHTGTANTGELFFGEGSRLTVL.

This clonotype was seen only a few times. The chain employs TRBV19 and TRBJ1-6; 7 bases align to TRBD1. CDR3 length: 14 residues. The germline V gene has CDR1 LNHDA and CDR2 SQIVND (reference sequence). The V segment lost 10 bases and the J segment 3 bases; nucleotides outside the gene matches: 6. CDR3 region: CATQGDFYNSPLHF. The CDR3 DNA follows: TGTGCCACCCAGGGGGATTTCTATAATTCACCCCTCCACTTT. The full variable domain, in which reference TRBV19 and TRBJ1-6 provide the parts outside the CDR3, is DGGITQSPKYLFRKEGQNVTLSCEQNLNHDAMYWYRQDPGQGLRLIYYSQIVNDFQKGDIAEGYSVSREKKESFPLTVTSAQKNPTAFYLCATQGDFYNSPLHFGNGTRLTVT.